This TCR beta chain emerged from a study of early T cells in non-severe SARS-CoV-2 infection (dated by TCRdb to about 2021). Notes on the research overall: Because TCR sequencing was done on bulk RNA from unsorted whole blood, the alpha and beta chains could not be paired. Study-wide findings and limitations: VDJdb matching was skewed toward anti-spike CD8 responses and likely underestimated virus-specific expansions, missing private and CD4 specificities.

This was a case-control study nested in a cohort of healthcare workers in London, UK, who had nasopharyngeal swab PCR tests and blood samples taken every week. Healthcare workers were recruited between 23 and 31 March 2020, during the week of the UK lockdown, and were followed weekly for up to about 16 weeks. Inclusive of the bounding cysteine and phenylalanine, the CDR3 is 14 residues long. The DNA shown is the 42-base CDR3, in frame from base 1. For CDR1 and CDR2, the germline V gene (reference sequence) lists SGHKS and YYEKEE. Trimming costs V 4 bases and J 5 bases, and their ends lie 15 bases apart. With regard to this clonotype: Its antigen remains undetermined. The record has no base qualities; no much larger clone is one base away.

The library came from 5' RACE. TCRdb records NextSeq 500 as the sequencer. To correct for sequencing error and PCR bias, the TCR library protocol tagged individual cDNA molecules with unique molecular identifiers. Sequencing covered both TCR alpha and beta chains, and within each sample the abundances of alpha and beta sequences were tightly co-correlated. The source study handled its data this way. V gene, J gene and CDR3 annotation of TCR sequences was performed with Decombinator V4. TCRs were defined as expanded if a significant change between any two time points was detected under a Poisson model with p below 0.0001. TCR abundances were normalised to the total number of TCRs sequenced in each sample and reported as counts per million. MAIT TCRs were defined by TRAV1-2 paired with TRAJ12, TRAJ20 or TRAJ33, and iNKT TCRs by TRAV10 paired with TRAJ18. VDJdb, accessed on 1 November 2021, was searched for TCRs annotated for CMV, EBV and SARS-CoV-2, and TCRs annotated for more than one antigen were excluded. Using fastp at Q25 and MiXCR, TCRdb reprocessed the public reads and kept productive beta chains. Identical CDR3 protein sequences are pooled into one entry, listed with their most common genes and DNA. The V and J calls here are based on TCRdb, not the publication. A total of tens of thousands of distinct CDR3 sequences appear in this sample, less than 10% of them only once. The ten largest make up approximately 5.4% of the sample.

Sequencing used whole blood, obtained at baseline. The origin of this receptor is an adult who was a healthcare worker with PCR-confirmed SARS-CoV-2 infection or an uninfected control (not recorded which). This chain is built from TRBV5-5 and TRBJ1-2; the D gene assignment is ambiguous. The CDR3 in this case is CASSPRSVGYGYTF. Read as DNA, the sequence is TGTGCCAGCAGCCCTAGGTCCGTCGGGTATGGCTACACCTTC.